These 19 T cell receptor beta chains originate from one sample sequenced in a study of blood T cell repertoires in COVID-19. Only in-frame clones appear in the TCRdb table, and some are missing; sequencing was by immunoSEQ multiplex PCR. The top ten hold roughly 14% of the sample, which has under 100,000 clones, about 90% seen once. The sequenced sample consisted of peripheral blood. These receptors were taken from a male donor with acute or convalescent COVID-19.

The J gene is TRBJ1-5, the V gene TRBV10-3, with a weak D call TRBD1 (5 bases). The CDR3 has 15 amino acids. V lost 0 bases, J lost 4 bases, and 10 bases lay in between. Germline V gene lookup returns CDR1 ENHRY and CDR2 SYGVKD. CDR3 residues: CAISESGGSNQPQHF. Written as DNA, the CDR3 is TGTGCCATCAGTGAGTCGGGGGGGTCGAATCAGCCCCAGCATTTT.

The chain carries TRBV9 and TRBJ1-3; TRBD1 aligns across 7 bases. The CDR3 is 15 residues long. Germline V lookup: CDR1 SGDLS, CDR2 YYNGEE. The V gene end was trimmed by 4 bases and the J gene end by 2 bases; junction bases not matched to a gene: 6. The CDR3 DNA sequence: TGTGCCAGCAGCACGACAGGGTTCACTGGAAACACCATATATTTT. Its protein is CASSTTGFTGNTIYF.

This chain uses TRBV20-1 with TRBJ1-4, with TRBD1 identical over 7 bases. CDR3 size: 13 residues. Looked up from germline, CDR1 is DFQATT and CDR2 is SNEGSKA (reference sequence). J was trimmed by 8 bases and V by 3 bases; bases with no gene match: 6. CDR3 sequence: CSASLTGREKLFF. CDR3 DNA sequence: TGCAGTGCTAGTTTGACAGGGAGGGAAAAACTGTTTTTT.

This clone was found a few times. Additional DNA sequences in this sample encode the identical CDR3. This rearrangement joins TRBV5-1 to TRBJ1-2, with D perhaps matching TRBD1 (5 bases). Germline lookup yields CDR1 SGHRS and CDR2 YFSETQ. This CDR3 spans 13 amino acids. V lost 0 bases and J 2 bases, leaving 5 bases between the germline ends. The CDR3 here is CASSLGQNYGYTF. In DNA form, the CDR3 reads TGCGCCAGCAGCTTGGGACAGAACTATGGCTACACCTTC.

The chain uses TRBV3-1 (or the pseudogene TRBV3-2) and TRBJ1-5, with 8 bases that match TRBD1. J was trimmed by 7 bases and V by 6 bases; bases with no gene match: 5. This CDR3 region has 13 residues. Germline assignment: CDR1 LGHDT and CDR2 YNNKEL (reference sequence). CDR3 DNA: TGTGCCAGCAGTCCGGACAGGGCGCAGCCCCAGCATTTT. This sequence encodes CASSPDRAQPQHF.

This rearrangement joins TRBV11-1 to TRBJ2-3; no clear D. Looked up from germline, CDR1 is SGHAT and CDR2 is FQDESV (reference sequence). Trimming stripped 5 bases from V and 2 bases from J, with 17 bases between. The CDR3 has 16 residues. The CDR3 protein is CASSPVSRISTDTQYF. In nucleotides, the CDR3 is TGTGCCAGCAGCCCCGTCTCGCGGATTTCCACAGATACGCAGTATTTT.

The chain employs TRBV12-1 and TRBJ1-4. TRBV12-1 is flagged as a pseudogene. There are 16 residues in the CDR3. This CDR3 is CASSSPRLATNEKLFF. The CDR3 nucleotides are TGTGCCAGCAGCTCGCCTCGTCTCGCGACTAATGAAAAACTGTTTTTT.

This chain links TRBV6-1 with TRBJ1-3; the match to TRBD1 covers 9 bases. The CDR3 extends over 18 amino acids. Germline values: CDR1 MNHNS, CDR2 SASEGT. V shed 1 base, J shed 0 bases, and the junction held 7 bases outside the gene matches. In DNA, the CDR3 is TGTGCCAGCAGTGAAGTGGGGTGGGGACAGGGCTCTGGAAACACCATATATTTT. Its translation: CASSEVGWGQGSGNTIYF.

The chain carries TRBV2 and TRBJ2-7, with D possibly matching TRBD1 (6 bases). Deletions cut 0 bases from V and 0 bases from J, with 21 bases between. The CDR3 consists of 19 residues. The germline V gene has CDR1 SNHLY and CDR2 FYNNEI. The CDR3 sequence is CASSEAEDWLRQASYEQYF. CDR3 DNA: TGTGCCAGCAGTGAAGCGGAAGATTGGTTGAGACAGGCCTCCTACGAGCAGTACTTC.

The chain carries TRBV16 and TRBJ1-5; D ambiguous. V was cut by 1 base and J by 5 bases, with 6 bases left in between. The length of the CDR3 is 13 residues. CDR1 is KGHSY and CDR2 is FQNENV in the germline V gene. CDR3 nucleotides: TGTGCCAGCAGCCAATTGTCCGATCAGCCCCAGCATTTT. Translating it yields CASSQLSDQPQHF.

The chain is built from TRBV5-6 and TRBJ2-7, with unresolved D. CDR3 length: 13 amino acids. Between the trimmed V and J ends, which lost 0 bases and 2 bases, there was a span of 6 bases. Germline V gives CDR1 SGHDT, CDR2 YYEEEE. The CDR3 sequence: CASSLAQAYEQYF. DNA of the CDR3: TGTGCCAGCAGCTTGGCGCAGGCCTACGAGCAGTACTTC.

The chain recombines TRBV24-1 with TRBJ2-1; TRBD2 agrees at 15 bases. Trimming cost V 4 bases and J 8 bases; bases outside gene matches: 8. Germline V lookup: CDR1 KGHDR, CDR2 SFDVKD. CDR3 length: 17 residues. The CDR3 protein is CATSDPGLAGGRDEQFF. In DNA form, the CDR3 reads TGTGCCACCAGTGACCCCGGACTAGCGGGGGGGAGGGATGAGCAGTTCTTC.

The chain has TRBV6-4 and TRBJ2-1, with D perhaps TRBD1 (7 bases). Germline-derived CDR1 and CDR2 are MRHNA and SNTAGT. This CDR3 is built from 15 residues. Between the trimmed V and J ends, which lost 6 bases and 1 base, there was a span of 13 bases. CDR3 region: CASSLQGRSYNEQFF. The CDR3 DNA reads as TGTGCCAGCAGCTTACAGGGGAGGTCCTACAATGAGCAGTTCTTC.

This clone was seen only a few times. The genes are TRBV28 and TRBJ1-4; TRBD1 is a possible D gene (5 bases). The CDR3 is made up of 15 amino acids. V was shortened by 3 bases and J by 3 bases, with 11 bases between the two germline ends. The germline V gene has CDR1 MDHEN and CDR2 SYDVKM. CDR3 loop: CASSFGGTPNEKLFF. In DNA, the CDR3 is TGTGCCAGCAGTTTTGGGGGGACCCCTAATGAAAAACTGTTTTTT.

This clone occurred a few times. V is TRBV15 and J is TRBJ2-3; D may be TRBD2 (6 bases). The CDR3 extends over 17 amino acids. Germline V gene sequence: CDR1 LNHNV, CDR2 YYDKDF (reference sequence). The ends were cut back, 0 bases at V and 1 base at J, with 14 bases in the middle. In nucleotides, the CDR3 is TGTGCCACCAGCAGAGAGTCGGAGGGTTTGGGCACAGATACGCAGTATTTT. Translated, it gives CATSRESEGLGTDTQYF. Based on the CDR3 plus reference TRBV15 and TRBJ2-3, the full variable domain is DAMVIQNPRYQVTQFGKPVTLSCSQTLNHNVMYWYQQKSSQAPKLLFHYYDKDFNNEADTPDNFQSRRPNTSFCFLDIRSPGLGDTAMYLCATSRESEGLGTDTQYFGPGTRLTVL.

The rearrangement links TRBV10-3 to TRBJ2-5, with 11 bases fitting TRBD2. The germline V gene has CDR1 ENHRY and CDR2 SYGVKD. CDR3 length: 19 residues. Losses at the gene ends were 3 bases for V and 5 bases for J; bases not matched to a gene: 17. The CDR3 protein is CAISDPAVASGGWEETQYF. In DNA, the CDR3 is TGTGCCATCAGTGACCCGGCGGTGGCTAGCGGGGGGTGGGAGGAGACCCAGTACTTC.

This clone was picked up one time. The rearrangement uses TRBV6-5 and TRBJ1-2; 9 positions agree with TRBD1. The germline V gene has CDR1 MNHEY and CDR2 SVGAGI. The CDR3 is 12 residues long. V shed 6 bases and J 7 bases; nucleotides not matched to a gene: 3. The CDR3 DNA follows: TGTGCCAGCAGGACAGGGGGTCGTGGCTACACCTTC. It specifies CASRTGGRGYTF.

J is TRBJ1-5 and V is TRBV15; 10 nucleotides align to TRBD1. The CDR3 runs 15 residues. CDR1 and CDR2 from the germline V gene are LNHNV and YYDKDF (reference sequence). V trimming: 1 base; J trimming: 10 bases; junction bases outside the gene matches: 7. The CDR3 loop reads CATSRGQGASEPQHF. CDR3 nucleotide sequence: TGTGCCACCAGCAGAGGACAGGGGGCGAGTGAACCCCAGCATTTT.

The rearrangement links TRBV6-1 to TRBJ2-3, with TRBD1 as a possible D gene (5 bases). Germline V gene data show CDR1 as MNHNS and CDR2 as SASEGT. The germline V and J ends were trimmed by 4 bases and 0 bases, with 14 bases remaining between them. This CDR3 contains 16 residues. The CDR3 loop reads CASSGRGASSTDTQYF. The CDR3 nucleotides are TGTGCCAGCAGTGGAAGGGGTGCCAGTAGCACAGATACGCAGTATTTT.